This paragraph reports one T cell receptor beta chain. Its target is not known. The CDR3 is 13 amino acids. Germline lookup yields CDR1 SGHAT and CDR2 FQNNGV. V gave up 5 bases and J gave up 7 bases, with 12 bases separating them. The sample belongs to a study of cytomegalovirus exposure and HLA in healthy donors. Findings and limits, study-wide: Rare TCR sequences predominated, though certain public TCRs were found in many donors.

Primers: 60 Vbeta forward and 13 Jbeta reverse. TCRdb's copy holds only in-frame clones and misses some; the assay was immunoSEQ multiplex PCR. Of roughly 200,000 clones listed, over 65% are singletons. The J gene is TRBJ1-3, the V gene TRBV11-2; possibly TRBD1 for D (5 bases). The sequencing sample was made of PBMCs. The TCR originated in a woman in her thirties in good health and CMV-seronegative. As DNA, the CDR3 is TGTGCCAGCAGCGTCGGGGGATTGAACACCATATATTTT. It encodes CASSVGGLNTIYF.